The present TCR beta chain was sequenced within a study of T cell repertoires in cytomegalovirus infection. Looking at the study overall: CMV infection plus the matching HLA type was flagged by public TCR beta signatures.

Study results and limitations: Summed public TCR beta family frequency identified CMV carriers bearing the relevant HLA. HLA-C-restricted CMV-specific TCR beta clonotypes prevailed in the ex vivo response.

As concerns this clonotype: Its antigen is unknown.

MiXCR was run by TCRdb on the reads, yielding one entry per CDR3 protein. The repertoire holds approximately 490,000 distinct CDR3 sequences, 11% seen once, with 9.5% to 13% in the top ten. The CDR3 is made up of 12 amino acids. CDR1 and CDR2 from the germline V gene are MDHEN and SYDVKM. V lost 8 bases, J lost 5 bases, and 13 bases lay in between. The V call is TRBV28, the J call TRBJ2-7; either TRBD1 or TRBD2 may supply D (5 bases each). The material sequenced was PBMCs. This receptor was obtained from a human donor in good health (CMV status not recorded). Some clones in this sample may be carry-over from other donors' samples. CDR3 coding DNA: TGTGCCAGCGAACAGGTGGGAGACGAGCAGTACTTC. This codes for CASEQVGDEQYF.